These 18 T cell receptor beta chains originate from one sample sequenced in a study of blood T cell repertoires in COVID-19. Profiling relied on immunoSEQ multiplex PCR, and the TCRdb table lists in-frame clones only, not all of them. The profile covers over 95,000 clones, with roughly 80% appearing a single time and approximately 15% taken by the ten largest. Specimen: peripheral blood. The receptor source for this set is a woman aged 55 to 70 with acute or convalescent COVID-19.

The chain combines TRBV10-3 with TRBJ2-7; 9 nucleotides align to TRBD1. The junction had 5 bases not matched to a gene; V was cut back by 0 bases and J by 5 bases. Germline CDR1 and CDR2: ENHRY and SYGVKD. The CDR3 is 15 residues long. The CDR3 reads CAISESTGGGNEQYF. CDR3 DNA sequence: TGTGCCATCAGTGAGTCGACAGGGGGGGGGAACGAGCAGTACTTC.

The CDR3 region has the DNA TGTGCCAGCTCTCCCGGGACAGGGGGTAGTCAGCCCCAGCATTTT. It yields the protein CASSPGTGGSQPQHF. V and J are TRBV18 and TRBJ1-5; TRBD1 matches at 11 bases. Losses at the gene ends were 6 bases for V and 6 bases for J; bases not matched to a gene: 7. Germline CDR1 and CDR2: KGHSH and LQKENI. The CDR3 consists of 15 residues.

This rearrangement joins TRBV6-5 to TRBJ2-7, with a weak D call TRBD2 (5 bases). V gave up 5 bases and J gave up 3 bases, with 8 bases separating them. There are 12 residues in the CDR3. Germline CDR1 MNHEY, CDR2 SVGAGI. Written as DNA, the CDR3 is TGTGCCAGCAGTCGTGACTACTACGAGCAGTACTTC. It translates to CASSRDYYEQYF.

CDR3 sequence: CASSFLGLAGETNTGELFF. Here the CDR3 DNA reads TGTGCCAGCAGCTTCCTGGGACTAGCGGGGGAAACGAACACCGGGGAGCTGTTTTTT. V is TRBV5-6 and J is TRBJ2-2; the match to TRBD2 covers 14 bases. The CDR3 covers 19 residues. Germline V CDR1 and CDR2: SGHDT, YYEEEE. Trimming took 2 bases from V and 0 from J; bases not matched to a gene: 6.

The CDR3, as DNA: TGTGCCAGCAGGCTAGCCCTGTACCAAGAGACCCAGTACTTC. This translates into CASRLALYQETQYF. V and J are TRBV2 and TRBJ2-5; tentative D call: TRBD2 (5 bases). Trimming removed 6 bases from V and 0 bases from J, with 11 bases in between. CDR1 and CDR2 (germline): SNHLY, FYNNEI. The CDR3 is 14 amino acids.

The chain recombines TRBV28 with TRBJ1-3, with no clear D. This CDR3 spans 15 amino acids. Between the trimmed V and J ends, which lost 7 bases and 0 bases, there was a span of 13 bases. Germline V gives CDR1 MDHEN, CDR2 SYDVKM. CDR3 in DNA: TGTGCCAGCACCCTTTCCGGGTTCTCTGGAAACACCATATATTTT. It codes for CASTLSGFSGNTIYF.

The rearrangement links TRBV30 to TRBJ1-5; perhaps TRBD1 as D (6 bases). Trimming left V 0 bases short and J 7 bases short, with 19 bases between. The CDR3 sequence is 16 residues long. Germline CDR1 reads GTSNPN; CDR2 reads SVGIG (reference sequence). Here the CDR3 DNA reads TGTGCCTGGAGTGTACGGGGGGCGGGGGCTTGGCAGCCCCAGCATTTT. It yields the protein CAWSVRGAGAWQPQHF.

The rearrangement links TRBV25-1 to TRBJ1-1; maybe TRBD1 (5 bases). The CDR3 covers 15 residues. Germline V gives CDR1 MGHDK, CDR2 SYGVNS. Trimming stripped 5 bases from V and 5 bases from J, with 18 bases between. Here the CDR3 reads CASSPSGGRRTEAFF. The CDR3 DNA reads as TGTGCCAGCAGTCCCTCCGGGGGAAGAAGAACTGAAGCTTTCTTT.

The chain couples TRBV6-6 to TRBJ1-5, with D unclear. Per germline, CDR1 MNHNY and CDR2 SVGAGI (reference sequence). Trimming took 4 bases from V and 9 from J, leaving 22 bases between them. CDR3 length: 16 amino acids. DNA for the CDR3: TGTGCCAGCAGTTTTTCCGGCCCCAAACTAATGGGGCCCCAGCATTTT. Amino acid sequence: CASSFSGPKLMGPQHF.

CDR3 in DNA: TGTGCCAGCAGCCCCCGGGAAAGCGGGGGGGCGGGGACCCAGTACTTC. This codes for CASSPRESGGAGTQYF. The chain employs TRBV7-2 and TRBJ2-5; 10 nucleotides align to TRBD2. This CDR3 has 16 residues. V trimming: 5 bases; J trimming: 7 bases; junction bases outside the gene matches: 13. In germline, CDR1 is SGHTA, CDR2 FQGNSA.

The chain couples TRBV11-2 to TRBJ1-1; 7 bases are shared with TRBD1. The germline gives CDR1 SGHAT, CDR2 FQNNGV. J gave up 5 bases and V 3 bases, and 3 bases lay outside the gene matches. This CDR3 has 13 residues. The CDR3 DNA reads TGTGCCAGCAGCTTGACAGGGAGGACTGAAGCTTTCTTT. It codes for CASSLTGRTEAFF.

This clone was recorded only once. The rearrangement uses TRBV4-1 and TRBJ2-7; D is possibly TRBD1 (5 bases). Germline CDR1 is MGHRA and CDR2 is YSYEKL. The CDR3 spans 13 residues. Deletions cut 4 bases from V and 2 bases from J, with 9 bases between. This CDR3 is CASSLDSPYEQYF. The CDR3 nucleotides read TGCGCCAGCAGCCTTGACAGCCCCTACGAGCAGTACTTC.

The chain links TRBV7-9 to TRBJ1-1, with D possibly TRBD1 on 5 matching bases. This CDR3 contains 15 residues. The V and J ends lost 2 bases and 5 bases respectively, with 15 bases between them. CDR1 SEHNR and CDR2 FQNEAQ come from the germline V gene (reference sequence). For the CDR3, the DNA is TGTGCCAGCAGCTTAATCCAACAGGCGGATACTGAAGCTTTCTTT. Translation: CASSLIQQADTEAFF.

The J gene is TRBJ1-2, the V gene TRBV12-3 or TRBV12-4; maybe TRBD1 (6 bases). V lost 2 bases and J lost 7, with 11 bases in between. CDR3 length: 13 amino acids. CDR3 loop: CASSLLQGSGYTF. The CDR3 DNA reads as TGTGCCAGCAGTTTACTACAGGGTAGTGGCTACACCTTC.

The chain combines TRBV30 with TRBJ1-6, with 7 nucleotides matching TRBD1. V was pared by 5 bases and J by 6 bases, with 7 bases of the junction left unmatched. The germline V gene encodes CDR1 GTSNPN and CDR2 SVGIG (reference sequence). This CDR3 comprises 14 residues. CDR3 sequence: CAWRRQGVNSPLHF. The CDR3 coding sequence is TGTGCCTGGCGAAGGCAGGGGGTTAATTCACCCCTCCACTTT.

The chain couples TRBV6-5 to TRBJ1-3; D uncertain. The CDR3 spans 15 residues. Trimming took off 5 bases at V and 4 bases at J, with 15 bases between the two ends. In germline, CDR1 is MNHEY, CDR2 SVGAGI. The CDR3 protein is CASSRNSGRGNTIYF. DNA for the CDR3: TGTGCCAGCAGTCGGAACTCGGGGAGGGGAAACACCATATATTTT.

V gene TRBV15 combines with J gene TRBJ2-5; 8 bases line up with TRBD1. The V and J ends lost 3 bases and 5 bases, in that order; junction bases with no gene match: 5. This CDR3 spans 14 amino acids. The germline V gene has CDR1 LNHNV and CDR2 YYDKDF (reference sequence). CDR3 loop: CATSRGGQDETQYF. The CDR3 nucleotides are TGTGCCACCAGCAGGGGGGGACAGGACGAGACCCAGTACTTC.

V usage is TRBV28 and J usage is TRBJ1-4, with TRBD1 matching 7 bases. V was clipped by 2 bases and J by 7 bases; unmatched bases: 7. CDR1 and CDR2 from the germline V gene are MDHEN and SYDVKM. The length of the CDR3 is 15 residues. CDR3 nucleotides: TGTGCCAGCAGTTTAAAGACAGGGTCGACTGAAAAACTGTTTTTT. Its translation is CASSLKTGSTEKLFF.